This T cell receptor beta chain was profiled in a study of cytomegalovirus exposure and HLA in healthy donors. Study-level results: For presence/absence analyses, sequencing depth was assumed to be roughly uniform across donors. Association with HLA alleles at 0.05 false discovery rate was found for 16,951 TCR beta sequences in a later analysis.

V lost 3 bases, J lost 5 bases, and 10 bases stayed unmatched. The germline gives CDR1 LNHDA, CDR2 SQIVND (reference sequence). The CDR3 spans 17 residues. The PCR made use of 60 Vbeta and 13 Jbeta primers. Method: immunoSEQ multiplex PCR; TCRdb's copy keeps in-frame clones and lacks some. This sample yields about 190,000 clones, of which about 86% are seen a single time; around 2.1% belongs to the top ten. This clone was seen a handful of times. As yet, its antigen is unknown. This sequence was found in a young woman in good health and CMV-seropositive. The specimen was PBMCs. The chain combines TRBV19 with TRBJ1-4; 9 nucleotides agree with TRBD1. CDR3 amino acids: CASSISRDRAGNEKLFF. The CDR3, as DNA: TGTGCCAGTAGTATTTCCCGGGACAGGGCAGGGAATGAAAAACTGTTTTTT.